This T cell receptor beta chain was identified in a study of early T cells in non-severe SARS-CoV-2 infection. Unique molecular identifiers tagged individual cDNA molecules. From the 5' RACE reads, TCRdb called clonotypes with MiXCR, one entry per CDR3 protein. In the table there are just over 95,000 distinct CDR3 sequences, 8% to 13% of which are singletons. This clonotype was seen at least ten times. V lost 1 base, J lost 5 bases, and 9 bases lay in between. Per the germline V gene, CDR1 is LGHNA and CDR2 is YNFKEQ. The CDR3 has 14 amino acids. Sample: whole blood, taken at baseline. The TCR sequence derives from an adult who was a healthcare worker with PCR-confirmed SARS-CoV-2 infection or an uninfected control (not recorded which). This sequence joins TRBV4-2 and TRBJ2-1; no reliable D call. The CDR3 reads CASSQGSNHNEQFF. In nucleotides, the CDR3 is TGTGCCAGCAGCCAAGGGTCCAATCACAATGAGCAGTTCTTC.